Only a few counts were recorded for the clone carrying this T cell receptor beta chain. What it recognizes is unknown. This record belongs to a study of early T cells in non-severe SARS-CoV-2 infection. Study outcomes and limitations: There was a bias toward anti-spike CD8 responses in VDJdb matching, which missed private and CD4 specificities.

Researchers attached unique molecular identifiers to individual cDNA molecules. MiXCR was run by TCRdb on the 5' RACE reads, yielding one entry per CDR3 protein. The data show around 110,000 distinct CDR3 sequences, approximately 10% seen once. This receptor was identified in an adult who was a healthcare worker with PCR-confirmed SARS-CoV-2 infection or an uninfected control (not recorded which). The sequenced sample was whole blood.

The CDR3 sequence is CATRIKGADDNSPLHF. In DNA, the CDR3 is TGTGCCACCAGAATAAAGGGGGCCGATGATAATTCACCCCTCCACTTT. The chain couples TRBV24-1 to TRBJ1-6, with 7 nucleotides matching TRBD1. Germline CDR1 is KGHDR and CDR2 is SFDVKD. The CDR3 spans 16 residues. The J segment lost 5 bases and the V segment lost 7 bases, leaving 10 bases of the junction unmatched.